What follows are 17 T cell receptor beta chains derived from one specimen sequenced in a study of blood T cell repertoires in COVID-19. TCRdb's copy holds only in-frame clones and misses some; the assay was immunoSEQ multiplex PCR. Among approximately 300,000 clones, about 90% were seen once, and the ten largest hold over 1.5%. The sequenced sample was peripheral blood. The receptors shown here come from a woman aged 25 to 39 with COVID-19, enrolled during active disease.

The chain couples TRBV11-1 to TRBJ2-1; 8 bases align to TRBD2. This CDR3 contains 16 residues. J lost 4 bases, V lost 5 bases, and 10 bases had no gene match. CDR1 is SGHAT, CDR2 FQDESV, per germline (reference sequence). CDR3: CASSPLSGGGYNEQFF. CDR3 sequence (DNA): TGTGCCAGCAGCCCCCTTTCCGGGGGGGGTTACAATGAGCAGTTCTTC.

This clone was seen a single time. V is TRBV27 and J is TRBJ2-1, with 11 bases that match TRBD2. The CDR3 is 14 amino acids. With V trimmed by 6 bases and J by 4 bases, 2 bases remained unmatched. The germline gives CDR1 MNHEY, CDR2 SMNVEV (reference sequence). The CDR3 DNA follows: TGTGCCAGCAGGCTAGCGGGGGGTTACAATGAGCAGTTCTTC. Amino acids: CASRLAGGYNEQFF.

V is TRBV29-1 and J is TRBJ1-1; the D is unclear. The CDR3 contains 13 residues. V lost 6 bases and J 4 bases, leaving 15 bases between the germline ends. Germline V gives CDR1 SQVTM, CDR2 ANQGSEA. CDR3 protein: CSVGVFEGTEAFF. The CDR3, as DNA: TGCAGCGTCGGGGTTTTTGAAGGCACTGAAGCTTTCTTT.

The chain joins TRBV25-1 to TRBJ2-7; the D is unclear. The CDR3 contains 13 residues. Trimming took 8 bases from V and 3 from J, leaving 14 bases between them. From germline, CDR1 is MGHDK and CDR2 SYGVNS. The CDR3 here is CASPLTAVYEQYF. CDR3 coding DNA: TGTGCCAGCCCACTTACTGCGGTCTACGAGCAGTACTTC.

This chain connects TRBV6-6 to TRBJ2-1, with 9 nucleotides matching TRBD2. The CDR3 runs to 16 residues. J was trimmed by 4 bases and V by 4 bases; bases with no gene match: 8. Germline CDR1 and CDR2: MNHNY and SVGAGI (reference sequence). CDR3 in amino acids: CASSSLAGRAYNEQFF. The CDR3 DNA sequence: TGTGCCAGCAGTTCACTAGCGGGCCGGGCTTACAATGAGCAGTTCTTC.

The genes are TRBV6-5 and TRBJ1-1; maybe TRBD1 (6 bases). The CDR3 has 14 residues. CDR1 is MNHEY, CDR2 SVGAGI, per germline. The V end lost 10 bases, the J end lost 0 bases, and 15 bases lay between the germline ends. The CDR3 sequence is CATRTALMNTEAFF. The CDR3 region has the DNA TGTGCCACCAGGACAGCCCTGATGAACACTGAAGCTTTCTTT.

The CDR3 loop is CASSLGGWNQPQHF. DNA for the CDR3: TGTGCCAGCAGCTTGGGGGGGTGGAATCAGCCCCAGCATTTT. The chain is built from TRBV13 and TRBJ1-5, with D perhaps matching TRBD1 (5 bases). The CDR3 is 14 residues long. The germline V gene encodes CDR1 PRHDT and CDR2 FYEKMQ (reference sequence). V was trimmed by 3 bases and J by 4 bases, leaving 10 bases between them. Full variable domain (outside the CDR3, taken from reference TRBV13 and TRBJ1-5): AAGVIQSPRHLIKEKRETATLKCYPIPRHDTVYWYQQGPGQDPQFLISFYEKMQSDKGSIPDRFSAQQFSDYHSELNMSSLELGDSALYFCASSLGGWNQPQHFGDGTRLSIL.

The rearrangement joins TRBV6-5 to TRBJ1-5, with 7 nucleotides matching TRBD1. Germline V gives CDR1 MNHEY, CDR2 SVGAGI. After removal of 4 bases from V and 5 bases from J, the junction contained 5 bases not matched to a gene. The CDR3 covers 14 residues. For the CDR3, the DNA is TGTGCCAGCAGTTCCGACAGGGCTTATCAGCCCCAGCATTTT. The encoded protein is CASSSDRAYQPQHF.

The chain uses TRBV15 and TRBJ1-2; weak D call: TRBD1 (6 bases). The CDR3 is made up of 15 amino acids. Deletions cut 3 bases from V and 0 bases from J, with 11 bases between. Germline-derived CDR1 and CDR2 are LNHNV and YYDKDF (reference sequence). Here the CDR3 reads CATSRQQGPNYGYTF. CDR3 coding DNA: TGTGCCACCAGCAGGCAACAGGGCCCTAACTATGGCTACACCTTC.

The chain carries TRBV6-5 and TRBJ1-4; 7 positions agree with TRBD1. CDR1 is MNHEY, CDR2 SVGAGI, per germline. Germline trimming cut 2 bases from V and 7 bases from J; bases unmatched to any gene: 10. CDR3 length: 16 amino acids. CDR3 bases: TGTGCCAGCAGTTACGGATTACCAGGGGGTAGTGAAAAACTGTTTTTT. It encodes CASSYGLPGGSEKLFF.

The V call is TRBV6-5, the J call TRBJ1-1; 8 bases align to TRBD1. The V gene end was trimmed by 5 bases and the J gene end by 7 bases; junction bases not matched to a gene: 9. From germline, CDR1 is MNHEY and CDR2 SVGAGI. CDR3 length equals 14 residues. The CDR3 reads CASSTRQGSNEAFF. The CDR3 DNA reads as TGTGCCAGCAGTACCCGACAGGGGAGCAATGAAGCTTTCTTT.

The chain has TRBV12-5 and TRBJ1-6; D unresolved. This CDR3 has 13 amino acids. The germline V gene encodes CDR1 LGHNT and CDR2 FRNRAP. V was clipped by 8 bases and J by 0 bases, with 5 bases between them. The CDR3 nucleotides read TGTGCTAGTACTCGCTCCTATAATTCACCCCTCCACTTT. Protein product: CASTRSYNSPLHF. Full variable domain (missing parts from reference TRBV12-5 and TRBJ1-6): DARVTQTPRHKVTEMGQEVTMRCQPILGHNTVFWYRQTMMQGLELLAYFRNRAPLDDSGMPKDRFSAEMPDATLATLKIQPSEPRDSAVYFCASTRSYNSPLHFGNGTRLTVT.

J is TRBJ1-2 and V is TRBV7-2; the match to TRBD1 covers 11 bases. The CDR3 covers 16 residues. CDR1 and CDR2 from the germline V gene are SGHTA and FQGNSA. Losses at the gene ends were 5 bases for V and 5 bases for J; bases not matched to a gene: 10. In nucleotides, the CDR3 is TGTGCCAGCAGCCCCGGAGGGACAGGGGGGAATTATGGCTACACCTTC. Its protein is CASSPGGTGGNYGYTF.

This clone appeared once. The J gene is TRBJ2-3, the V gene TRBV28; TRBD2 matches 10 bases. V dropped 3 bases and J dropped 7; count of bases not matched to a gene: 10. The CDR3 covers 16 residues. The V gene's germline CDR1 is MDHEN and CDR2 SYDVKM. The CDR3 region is CASSLGRAGGPNTQYF. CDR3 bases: TGTGCCAGCAGTTTGGGGCGAGCGGGGGGGCCGAATACGCAGTATTTT.

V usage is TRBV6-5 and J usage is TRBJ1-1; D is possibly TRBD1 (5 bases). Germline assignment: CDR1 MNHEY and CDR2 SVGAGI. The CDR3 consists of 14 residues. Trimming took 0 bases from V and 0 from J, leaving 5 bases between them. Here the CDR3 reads CASSYSTVNTEAFF. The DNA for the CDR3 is TGTGCCAGCAGTTACTCGACAGTGAACACTGAAGCTTTCTTT.

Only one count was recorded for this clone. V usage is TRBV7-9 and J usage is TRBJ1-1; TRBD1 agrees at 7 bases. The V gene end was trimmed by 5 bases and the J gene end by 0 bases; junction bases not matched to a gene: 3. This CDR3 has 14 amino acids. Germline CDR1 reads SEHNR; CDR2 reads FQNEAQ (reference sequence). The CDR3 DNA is TGTGCCAGCAGCGCGGGACAGATGAACACTGAAGCTTTCTTT. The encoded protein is CASSAGQMNTEAFF.

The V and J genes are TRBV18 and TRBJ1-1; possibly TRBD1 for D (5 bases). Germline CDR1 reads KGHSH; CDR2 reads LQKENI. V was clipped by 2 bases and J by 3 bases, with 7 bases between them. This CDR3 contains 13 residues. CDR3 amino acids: CASSPGADTEAFF. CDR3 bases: TGTGCCAGCTCACCAGGGGCGGACACTGAAGCTTTCTTT.